The 23 T cell receptor beta chains presented below share a single source sample, sequenced in a study of blood T cell repertoires in COVID-19 (dated by TCRdb to 2019 to 2021). Library preparation employed the immunoSEQ multiplex PCR assay. The table comes from immuneACCESS by way of TCRdb, which keeps in-frame sequences with V and J called. Part of the clones is missing from these tables; in studies checked, under half for an unresolved V gene and the rest for unknown reasons. The sample table contains about 300,000 clones; only one count was recorded for about nine tenths of them. Roughly 4% of the sample belongs to the ten largest clones. Sequencing was carried out using PBMCs or T cells enriched from blood (not recorded which). The receptors were gathered from a man under 40 who had recovered from COVID-19.

V gene TRBV12-5 combines with J gene TRBJ2-7; 8 bases map to TRBD1. CDR1 LGHNT and CDR2 FRNRAP come from the germline V gene. The junction had 6 bases not matched to a gene; V was cut back by 0 bases and J by 2 bases. This CDR3 is 16 amino acids long. The CDR3 is CASGLVVGQATYEQYF. CDR3 bases: TGTGCTAGTGGTTTGGTAGTGGGACAGGCCACCTACGAGCAGTACTTC.

This clone occurred once. V gene TRBV11-2 combines with J gene TRBJ1-2, with D unclear. Trimming took 0 bases from V and 2 from J, leaving 10 bases between them. CDR1 and CDR2 (germline): SGHAT, FQNNGV. This CDR3 is built from 15 residues. The CDR3 reads CASSLDTGLNYGYTF. In DNA form, the CDR3 reads TGTGCCAGCAGCTTAGATACGGGTCTGAACTATGGCTACACCTTC. The full variable domain, in which reference TRBV11-2 and TRBJ1-2 provide the parts outside the CDR3, is EAGVAQSPRYKIIEKRQSVAFWCNPISGHATLYWYQQILGQGPKLLIQFQNNGVVDDSQLPKDRFSAERLKGVDSTLKIQPAKLEDSAVYLCASSLDTGLNYGYTFGSGTRLTVV.

This rearrangement joins TRBV19 to TRBJ2-7, with TRBD2 identical over 13 bases. With V trimmed by 4 bases and J by 7 bases, 16 bases remained unmatched. Germline V gene lookup returns CDR1 LNHDA and CDR2 SQIVND (reference sequence). The CDR3 covers 18 residues. CDR3 nucleotide sequence: TGTGCCAGTAGTACCGACAGACTAGCGGGAGGCCTTCGGGGGGAGCAGTACTTC. Residues: CASSTDRLAGGLRGEQYF.

This clone was detected only a few times. DNA of the CDR3: TGTGCCAGCAGCCAAGTTGTGACACTGAACACTGAAGCTTTCTTT. It encodes CASSQVVTLNTEAFF. V and J are TRBV4-2 and TRBJ1-1; D is uncertain. The V and J ends lost 1 base and 0 bases respectively, with 9 bases between them. Germline V lookup: CDR1 LGHNA, CDR2 YNFKEQ. The CDR3 is 15 residues long.

J is TRBJ2-2 and V is TRBV11-3; D ambiguous. CDR1 SGHNT and CDR2 YENEEA come from the germline V gene. CDR3 length equals 14 residues. The V end was cut by 0 bases, the J end by 4 bases, with 6 bases between. The CDR3 loop reads CASSLDSGTGELFF. The CDR3 DNA follows: TGTGCCAGCAGCTTAGACTCGGGCACCGGGGAGCTGTTTTTT.

This clone was counted a few times. The rearrangement uses TRBV7-9 and TRBJ2-5, with 8 bases fitting TRBD1. Germline V gene lookup returns CDR1 SEHNR and CDR2 FQNEAQ (reference sequence). V lost 3 bases and J lost 4; bases outside the gene matches: 7. The CDR3 loop spans 15 amino acids. The chain's CDR3 is CASSFVQGARETQYF. The DNA for the CDR3 is TGTGCCAGCAGCTTCGTTCAGGGGGCTCGAGAGACCCAGTACTTC.

The gene calls are TRBV30 and TRBJ1-5; a weak D match, TRBD1 (6 bases). V dropped 5 bases and J dropped 4 bases, with 15 bases sitting between them. The CDR3 sequence is 14 residues long. Germline V gene lookup returns CDR1 GTSNPN and CDR2 SVGIG (reference sequence). CDR3 protein: CAWERGGKNQPQHF. DNA for the CDR3: TGTGCCTGGGAGAGGGGGGGCAAAAATCAGCCCCAGCATTTT.

This clone was seen at least ten times. This sequence joins TRBV19 and TRBJ2-1, with TRBD1 matching over 8 bases. V lost 7 bases and J lost 7; bases outside the gene matches: 12. The CDR3 contains 15 residues. The germline CDR1 and CDR2 sequences are LNHDA and SQIVND (reference sequence). The CDR3 is CASNPGQGSWNEQFF. DNA of the CDR3: TGTGCCAGTAACCCAGGACAGGGTAGTTGGAATGAGCAGTTCTTC.

This chain joins TRBV3-1 (or the pseudogene TRBV3-2) and TRBJ2-7, with 12 positions matching TRBD2. V lost 8 bases to trimming and J lost 0 bases; unmatched junction nucleotides: 5. Germline values: CDR1 LGHDT, CDR2 YNNKEL (reference sequence). This CDR3 has 15 residues. This CDR3 is CASGRLAGDSYEQYF. As DNA, the CDR3 is TGTGCCAGCGGGCGACTAGCGGGGGACTCCTACGAGCAGTACTTC.

The V gene is TRBV30, the J gene TRBJ1-1; D is ambiguous. Germline loops: CDR1 GTSNPN, CDR2 SVGIG (reference sequence). The V end lost 4 bases, the J end lost 7 bases, and 16 bases lay between the germline ends. CDR3 size: 13 residues. CDR3 in amino acids: CAWTSKRLYEAFF. The CDR3 coding sequence is TGTGCCTGGACCAGCAAGAGGCTGTATGAAGCTTTCTTT.

This sequence joins TRBV28 and TRBJ2-7; TRBD1 agrees at 7 bases. Germline CDR1 and CDR2: MDHEN and SYDVKM. The ends lost 10 bases at V and 2 bases at J; junction bases unmatched: 5. The CDR3 length is 12 residues. CDR3: CATNRGAYEQYF. The CDR3 bases are TGTGCCACGAACAGGGGCGCCTACGAGCAGTACTTC.

V gene TRBV27 combines with J gene TRBJ2-1; the match to TRBD1 covers 9 bases. The V and J ends lost 4 bases and 3 bases, in that order; junction bases with no gene match: 4. The germline V gene encodes CDR1 MNHEY and CDR2 SMNVEV (reference sequence). The CDR3 sequence is 15 residues long. The DNA of the CDR3 is TGTGCCAGCAGTTGGGACAGGGTCTACTACAATGAGCAGTTCTTC. Residues: CASSWDRVYYNEQFF.

The rearrangement uses TRBV18 and TRBJ1-4, with TRBD1 identical over 9 bases. CDR1 and CDR2 (germline): KGHSH, LQKENI. This CDR3 has 14 residues. The V gene end was trimmed by 4 bases and the J gene end by 8 bases; junction bases not matched to a gene: 5. This CDR3 is CASSLQGAPEKLFF. The CDR3 DNA reads as TGTGCCAGCTCACTACAGGGGGCGCCAGAAAAACTGTTTTTT. Full variable domain (remainder filled in from reference TRBV18 and TRBJ1-4): NAGVMQNPRHLVRRRGQEARLRCSPMKGHSHVYWYRQLPEEGLKFMVYLQKENIIDESGMPKERFSAEFPKEGPSILRIQQVVRGDSAAYFCASSLQGAPEKLFFGSGTQLSVL.

The chain joins TRBV5-1 to TRBJ2-3; 9 bases align to TRBD1. Germline V lookup: CDR1 SGHRS, CDR2 YFSETQ. The CDR3 has 15 amino acids. J lost 3 bases, V lost 1 base, and 3 bases had no gene match. CDR3 coding DNA: TGCGCCAGCAGCTTGATGGGACAGGGAACAGATACGCAGTATTTT. It yields the protein CASSLMGQGTDTQYF.

The genes are TRBV7-2 and TRBJ2-3, with 10 bases identical to TRBD2. Trimming cost V 5 bases and J 1 base; bases outside gene matches: 9. Germline CDR1 reads SGHTA; CDR2 reads FQGNSA. The CDR3 consists of 17 residues. CDR3 sequence (DNA): TGTGCCAGCAGCCCCCTGGCTAGCGGGAGAGGCACAGATACGCAGTATTTT. It codes for CASSPLASGRGTDTQYF.

The chain carries TRBV2 and TRBJ2-5; 8 nucleotides agree with TRBD1. Germline V gives CDR1 SNHLY, CDR2 FYNNEI. The CDR3 covers 14 residues. The V gene end was trimmed by 3 bases and the J gene end by 5 bases; junction bases not matched to a gene: 5. CDR3 amino acids: CASSDRGLQETQYF. The CDR3, as DNA: TGTGCCAGCAGTGACAGGGGGCTTCAGGAGACCCAGTACTTC.

This clone was counted only a few times. The V and J genes are TRBV7-8 and TRBJ1-5; D gene ambiguous. Trimming took off 3 bases at V and 5 bases at J, with 8 bases between the two ends. This CDR3 region has 13 residues. Germline values: CDR1 SGHVS, CDR2 FQNEAQ. The CDR3 sequence is CASSFFPYQPQHF. DNA for the CDR3: TGTGCCAGCAGCTTCTTCCCTTATCAGCCCCAGCATTTT.

The chain uses TRBV11-2 and TRBJ1-1; the D gene is possibly TRBD1 (6 bases). Between the trimmed V and J ends, which lost 7 bases and 1 base, there was a span of 13 bases. The CDR3 extends over 14 amino acids. Germline V gives CDR1 SGHAT, CDR2 FQNNGV. The CDR3 nucleotides read TGTGCCAGCACCATGGGGGCATCGAACACTGAAGCTTTCTTT. Translating gives CASTMGASNTEAFF.

This clone came up a few times. V is TRBV6-4 and J is TRBJ2-1, with 13 bases that match TRBD2. CDR3 length: 14 amino acids. Germline V lookup: CDR1 MRHNA, CDR2 SNTAGT. V shed 4 bases and J 9 bases; nucleotides not matched to a gene: 3. CDR3 nucleotide sequence: TGTGCCAGCAGTGGGACTAGCGGGAGCGCTGAGCAGTTCTTC. Residues: CASSGTSGSAEQFF.

The V gene is TRBV12-3 or TRBV12-4, the J gene TRBJ1-2; 7 nucleotides align to TRBD1. Unmatched junction bases numbered 3, after V lost 2 bases and J lost 6 bases. This CDR3 region has 13 residues. The CDR3 sequence: CASSLTRGNGYTF. CDR3 nucleotides: TGTGCCAGCAGTTTAACCAGGGGGAATGGCTACACCTTC.

CDR3: CATSDFSVGEETQYF. The CDR3, as DNA: TGTGCCACCAGTGATTTCTCAGTCGGAGAGGAGACCCAGTACTTC. The rearrangement joins TRBV24-1 to TRBJ2-5; D gene uncertain. Germline values: CDR1 KGHDR, CDR2 SFDVKD. CDR3 length: 15 amino acids. V was cut by 1 base and J by 5 bases, with 13 bases left in between.

The rearrangement links TRBV6-5 to TRBJ2-1, with 7 bases fitting TRBD1. This CDR3 is built from 13 residues. Per germline, CDR1 MNHEY and CDR2 SVGAGI. J gave up 8 bases and V 4 bases, and 5 bases lay outside the gene matches. CDR3 sequence: CASSSPTGYEQFF. In nucleotides, the CDR3 is TGTGCCAGCAGTTCCCCGACAGGGTATGAGCAGTTCTTC.

This chain connects TRBV30 to TRBJ1-6; TRBD1 matches at 8 bases. Trimming took 0 bases from V and 0 from J; bases not matched to a gene: 10. The germline CDR1 and CDR2 sequences are GTSNPN and SVGIG (reference sequence). The CDR3 loop spans 19 amino acids. CDR3 DNA: TGTGCCTGGAGTGTCGGACAGGGAAGGCTAAGCTCCTATAATTCACCCCTCCACTTT. Protein sequence: CAWSVGQGRLSSYNSPLHF. Full variable domain (missing parts from reference TRBV30 and TRBJ1-6): SQTIHQWPATLVQPVGSPLSLECTVEGTSNPNLYWYRQAAGRGLQLLFYSVGIGQISSEVPQNLSASRPQDRQFILSSKKLLLSDSGFYLCAWSVGQGRLSSYNSPLHFGNGTRLTVT.